A selection of T cell receptor beta chains follows, all from one sample in a study of blood T cell repertoires in COVID-19. Method: immunoSEQ multiplex PCR; TCRdb's copy keeps in-frame clones and lacks some. This table holds about 140,000 clones, less than 85% found once. Material: PBMCs or T cells enriched from blood (not recorded which). The receptors were sampled from a woman between 18 and 30 years old who had been exposed to COVID-19. Each CDR3 is given with its conserved first and last residue. A D gene is named only where the DNA matches it firmly. Size tells how often a clone was seen (once, few, many) or the class of an expanded clone, and some rows leave it out.

cdr3_length	v_call	clone_size	j_call	d_call	cdr3_nt	cdr3_aa
19	TRBV9	-	TRBJ2-6	-	TGTGCCAGCAGCGTATGGGTAGCGGCCGTAACCCCTGGGGCCAACGTCCTGACTTTC	CASSVWVAAVTPGANVLTF
13	TRBV19	-	TRBJ1-5	-	TGTGCCAGTAAAGGACAGCCAAATCAGCCCCAGCATTTT	CASKGQPNQPQHF
17	TRBV2	-	TRBJ2-1	TRBD1	TGTGCCAGCAGTGAAGCGCTTGGGACAGGGGCAGACAATGAGCAGTTCTTC	CASSEALGTGADNEQFF
14	TRBV28	few	TRBJ1-1	-	TGTGCCAGCAGACAACTCCCTAGAAACACTGAAGCTTTCTTT	CASRQLPRNTEAFF
10	TRBV2	-	TRBJ1-4	TRBD1	TGTGCCAGCTCCTTGGGACAGCACGAATTT	CASSLGQHEF
18	TRBV9	-	TRBJ2-1	-	TGTGCCAGCAGCGTAGGGGTGGCGGAGTCGCCGCCTTACAATGAGCAGTTCTTC	CASSVGVAESPPYNEQFF
15	TRBV7-9	few	TRBJ2-6	-	TGTGCCAGCGCCTCGTCCGTAGCTGGGGCCAACGTCCTGACTTTC	CASASSVAGANVLTF
14	TRBV18	-	TRBJ1-1	-	TGTGCCAGCTCACCCCTCCTCTCAGGGGCTGAAGCTTTCTTT	CASSPLLSGAEAFF
16	TRBV5-5	-	TRBJ2-1	TRBD2	TGTGCCAGCAGCTTGGATATGGGACTAGCGAACGATGAGCAGTTCTTC	CASSLDMGLANDEQFF
13	TRBV7-9	once	TRBJ1-2	TRBD1	TGTGCCAGCAGCCTGGGGACAGACTATGGCTACACCTTC	CASSLGTDYGYTF
17	TRBV19	-	TRBJ2-1	TRBD2	TGTGCCAGTAGTATAGGGGGACTAGCGGGAGGGGAGGATGAGCAGTTCTTC	CASSIGGLAGGEDEQFF
16	TRBV3-1/TRBV3-2	-	TRBJ2-1	TRBD2	TGTGCCAGCAGCCACCGAGCGGGAGGGGGGGGGAATGAGCAGTTCTTC	CASSHRAGGGGNEQFF
13	TRBV7-3	few	TRBJ1-2	TRBD1	TGTGCCAGCGGCGACAGGGGGAAGTATGGCTACACCTTC	CASGDRGKYGYTF
16	TRBV11-3	-	TRBJ2-3	TRBD2	TGTGCCAGCAGCTTACTCGGCGGGAGGGTTACAGATACGCAGTATTTT	CASSLLGGRVTDTQYF
15	TRBV7-9	few	TRBJ1-2	-	TGTGCCAGCAGCCCCCCGGGAGGGGAAGACTATGGCTACACCTTC	CASSPPGGEDYGYTF
19	TRBV2	few	TRBJ2-1	TRBD1	TGTGCCAGCAGCATTAGGACAGGGGGCGCGGTCCCGATATACAATGAGCAGTTCTTC	CASSIRTGGAVPIYNEQFF
14	TRBV19	-	TRBJ2-7	-	TGTGCCAGTAGTATTAGTAGCGGCGGCTACGAGCAGTACTTC	CASSISSGGYEQYF
16	TRBV7-3	-	TRBJ2-1	TRBD2	TGTGCCAGCAGCCATGGACTAGCGGGTTCCTACAATGAGCAGTTCTTC	CASSHGLAGSYNEQFF
12	TRBV29-1	-	TRBJ1-3	-	TGCAGCGTATCAATTTCTGGAAACACCATATATTTT	CSVSISGNTIYF
17	TRBV7-6	-	TRBJ2-3	TRBD2	TGTGCCAGCAGCCCGCTAGCGGGCGGGACGAGCACAGATACGCAGTATTTT	CASSPLAGGTSTDTQYF
13	TRBV6-5	once	TRBJ2-7	-	TGTGCCAGCAGGTCCGACAGGTCCTACGAGCAGTACTTC	CASRSDRSYEQYF
14	TRBV6-5	-	TRBJ1-4	-	TGTGCCGTTAATTCAGCAGGGGCCGGAGAAAAACTGTTTTTT	CAVNSAGAGEKLFF
15	TRBV19	-	TRBJ2-7	-	TGTGCCAGTAGTATAGCGGGGATCGGGTCCTACGAGCAGTACTTC	CASSIAGIGSYEQYF
15	TRBV9	once	TRBJ2-1	TRBD1	TGTGCCAGCAGCGTAGGGGACAGGGTACACAATGAGCAGTTCTTC	CASSVGDRVHNEQFF
14	TRBV6-5	-	TRBJ1-6	-	TGTGCCAGCAGGGAGACAGGAGTAGGGTCACCCCTCCACTTT	CASRETGVGSPLHF
15	TRBV6-1	-	TRBJ2-3	-	TGTGCCAGCAGTGAAGGGCAGGCCAGCACAGATACGCAGTATTTT	CASSEGQASTDTQYF
15	TRBV6-2/TRBV6-3	once	TRBJ1-2	TRBD1	TGTGCCAGCAGTACTCGGGACAGGGGAAACTATGGCTACACCTTC	CASSTRDRGNYGYTF
15	TRBV19	-	TRBJ2-2	TRBD2	TGTGCCAGTAGTACCCGGACTAGCCTCACCGGGGAGCTGTTTTTT	CASSTRTSLTGELFF
14	TRBV9	-	TRBJ1-5	TRBD1	TGTGCCAGCAGCCCTAACAGGGGGTTTGAGCCCCAGCATTTT	CASSPNRGFEPQHF
16	TRBV11-2	-	TRBJ1-6	-	TGTGCCAGCAACCCTTCTGGGGGCGTTCGGGATTCACCCCTCCACTTT	CASNPSGGVRDSPLHF
15	TRBV6-2/TRBV6-3	-	TRBJ1-2	-	TGTGCCAGCAGCCCTGGGAGGGATAGGTACTATGGCTACACCTTC	CASSPGRDRYYGYTF
19	TRBV10-3	-	TRBJ2-1	TRBD2	TGTGCCATCAGTGAGTCGGAGTTGCCCGCTAGCGGGATAGGCTATGAGCAGTTCTTC	CAISESELPASGIGYEQFF
14	TRBV24-1	-	TRBJ2-1	-	TGTGCCACCAGTGCATCAGGGTCCTACAATGAGCAGTTCTTC	CATSASGSYNEQFF
17	TRBV14	-	TRBJ1-1	-	TGTGCCAGCAGCCAAGGGCTTTGGGGGGGCGTGAACACTGAAGCTTTCTTT	CASSQGLWGGVNTEAFF
16	TRBV5-1	-	TRBJ2-1	TRBD2	TGCGCCAGCAGCTACGGACCAAGCGGGAGGGCCCTAGAGCAGTTCTTC	CASSYGPSGRALEQFF
14	TRBV19	-	TRBJ1-6	TRBD1	TGTGCCAGTAGTGACAGGGGCGCGAATTCACCCCTCCACTTT	CASSDRGANSPLHF
8	TRBV29-1	-	TRBJ2-1	-	TGCAGCGTCGAGACTCAGTTCTTC	CSVETQFF